The present entry profiles one TCR beta chain with its context. What it binds is not known. The CDR3 spans 15 residues. Trimming took 0 bases from V and 3 from J, leaving 13 bases between them. Germline V gene data show CDR1 as SGHRS and CDR2 as YFSETQ. Sequencing used immunoSEQ multiplex PCR; TCRdb keeps in-frame clones, though not all of them. Among 150,000 or so clones listed, nearly 90% were seen once. These data come from a study of cytomegalovirus exposure and HLA in healthy donors. Study-level background: A later analysis reported the 100 to 150 validation repertoires used the same platform as the roughly 700 first-cohort repertoires.

Study results and caveats: Rarity marked most TCR sequences, yet some public TCRs occurred in many donors. In the approximately 120 validation repertoires, a later analysis found that first-cohort TCR clusters tended to co-occur.

This sequence originates from a woman aged 18-35 years in good health and CMV-seropositive. This chain uses TRBV5-1 with TRBJ2-7; tentatively, D is TRBD2 (7 bases). Sequencing was done on a sample of PBMCs. The DNA of the CDR3 is TGCGCCAGCAGCTTGGACGACGGGGGGCACTACGAGCAGTACTTC. This translates into CASSLDDGGHYEQYF.